Below are 31 T cell receptor beta chains sequenced from a single sample in a study of cytomegalovirus exposure and HLA in healthy donors listed by TCRdb under 2017. The method behind the library was the immunoSEQ multiplex PCR assay. For the multiplex PCR, a mixture combining 60 forward primers for TCR Vbeta segments and 13 reverse primers for TCR Jbeta segments was used. In TCRdb, the immuneACCESS table is reduced to in-frame sequences with V and J assigned. These tables do not hold every clone; where another copy was compared, an unresolved V gene accounts for under half, and the others remain unexplained. The sample data list 55,000 to 80,000 clones, and approximately 82% of these were observed just once. The biggest ten clones account for under 2.5% of the sample. Source material: PBMCs. These receptor sequences come from a man between 18 and 29 years old in good health and CMV-seronegative.

The chain employs TRBV19 and TRBJ2-3, with D tentatively TRBD1 (6 bases). The CDR3 is made up of 16 amino acids. Germline CDR1 reads LNHDA; CDR2 reads SQIVND (reference sequence). V shed 6 bases and J shed 6 bases, with 22 bases lying between them. In DNA form, the CDR3 reads TGTGCCAGTAGCAACTACAGGGAGCATATTTCCGATACGCAGTATTTT. The encoded protein is CASSNYREHISDTQYF.

The chain combines TRBV5-1 with TRBJ2-2; 7 bases line up with TRBD1. CDR1 is SGHRS, CDR2 YFSETQ, per germline. The trim removed 5 bases at V and 6 bases at J, leaving 10 bases unmatched. The CDR3 covers 15 residues. The CDR3: CASSDRAISPGELFF. In DNA, the CDR3 is TGCGCCAGCAGTGACAGGGCTATATCTCCCGGGGAGCTGTTTTTT.

This chain uses TRBV5-1 with TRBJ1-2; tentative D call: TRBD1 (6 bases). This CDR3 comprises 14 residues. V gave up 0 bases and J gave up 7 bases, with 13 bases separating them. CDR1 is SGHRS, CDR2 YFSETQ, per germline. The CDR3 here is CASSLEGRGSGYTF. Written as DNA, the CDR3 is TGCGCCAGCAGCTTGGAAGGCAGGGGAAGTGGCTACACCTTC. The variable domain in full, with the rest retrieved from reference TRBV5-1 and TRBJ1-2, is KAGVTQTPRYLIKTRGQQVTLSCSPISGHRSVSWYQQTPGQGLQFLFEYFSETQRNKGNFPGRFSGRQFSNSRSEMNVSTLELGDSALYLCASSLEGRGSGYTFGSGTRLTVV.

This clone was counted a single time. The CDR3 bases are TGTGCCAGCAGTTACGAACATCAGGGCAATCAGCCCCAGCATTTT. Translating gives CASSYEHQGNQPQHF. The chain couples TRBV6-6 to TRBJ1-5; D not certain. Trimming left V 2 bases short and J 2 bases short, with 10 bases between. Germline V gives CDR1 MNHNY, CDR2 SVGAGI (reference sequence). This CDR3 contains 15 residues.

This clone turned up a few times. The gene calls are TRBV10-3 and TRBJ1-2; D is uncertain. V was pared by 4 bases and J by 4 bases, with 13 bases between. Germline-derived CDR1 and CDR2 are ENHRY and SYGVKD. The CDR3 contains 14 residues. The CDR3 here is CAISAREGGYGYTF. CDR3 nucleotides: TGTGCCATCAGTGCGCGGGAGGGCGGCTATGGCTACACCTTC.

The CDR3 sequence: CASSKTGSGNTIYF. CDR3 sequence (DNA): TGTGCCAGCAGCAAGACGGGCTCTGGAAACACCATATATTTT. The rearrangement uses TRBV28 and TRBJ1-3; D not certain. V dropped 6 bases and J dropped 0 bases, with 9 bases sitting between them. The CDR3 covers 14 residues. CDR1 is MDHEN, CDR2 SYDVKM, per germline.

The chain recombines TRBV29-1 with TRBJ1-1; the match to TRBD1 covers 8 bases. With 7 bases clipped from V and 5 bases from J, the junction kept 6 bases outside the gene matches. CDR1 is SQVTM, CDR2 ANQGSEA, per germline. CDR3 length: 12 amino acids. CDR3 sequence (DNA): TGCAGCGGGAAGACAGGGGCGACTGAAGCTTTCTTT. This codes for CSGKTGATEAFF.

This chain connects TRBV11-3 to TRBJ2-1, with TRBD2 matching over 8 bases. This CDR3 contains 17 residues. The V gene end was trimmed by 5 bases and the J gene end by 5 bases; junction bases not matched to a gene: 14. Per the germline V gene, CDR1 is SGHNT and CDR2 is YENEEA. The CDR3 protein is CASSLFPSGRADNEQFF. In nucleotides, the CDR3 is TGTGCCAGCAGCCTATTTCCCAGCGGGAGAGCTGACAATGAGCAGTTCTTC.

The V gene is TRBV11-2, the J gene TRBJ2-7; 7 bases agree with TRBD1. CDR1 and CDR2 from the germline V gene are SGHAT and FQNNGV. The CDR3 covers 17 residues. Unmatched junction bases numbered 15, after V lost 2 bases and J lost 5 bases. The chain's CDR3 is CASSLLSPGQQIHEQYF. DNA for the CDR3: TGTGCCAGCAGCTTATTATCCCCGGGACAGCAGATTCACGAGCAGTACTTC. The variable domain in full, completed from reference TRBV11-2 and TRBJ2-7, reads EAGVAQSPRYKIIEKRQSVAFWCNPISGHATLYWYQQILGQGPKLLIQFQNNGVVDDSQLPKDRFSAERLKGVDSTLKIQPAKLEDSAVYLCASSLLSPGQQIHEQYFGPGTRLTVT.

The V gene is TRBV19, the J gene TRBJ1-2; D gene ambiguous. Between the trimmed V and J ends, which lost 6 bases and 4 bases, there was a span of 9 bases. The CDR3 is made up of 12 amino acids. Germline V CDR1 and CDR2: LNHDA, SQIVND (reference sequence). The CDR3 DNA follows: TGTGCCAGTAGGCAGGCCCGCTATGGCTACACCTTC. Protein: CASRQARYGYTF. Full variable domain (rest looked up from reference TRBV19 and TRBJ1-2): DGGITQSPKYLFRKEGQNVTLSCEQNLNHDAMYWYRQDPGQGLRLIYYSQIVNDFQKGDIAEGYSVSREKKESFPLTVTSAQKNPTAFYLCASRQARYGYTFGSGTRLTVV.

The rearrangement joins TRBV19 to TRBJ2-2; 7 bases fit TRBD1. Looked up from germline, CDR1 is LNHDA and CDR2 is SQIVND (reference sequence). The CDR3 has 14 amino acids. The J segment lost 4 bases and the V segment lost 3 bases, leaving 2 bases of the junction unmatched. The CDR3 sequence is CASSIEGATGELFF. CDR3 nucleotide sequence: TGTGCCAGTAGTATTGAGGGGGCCACCGGGGAGCTGTTTTTT.

J is TRBJ2-7 and V is TRBV7-2; 12 bases match TRBD2. CDR1 SGHTA and CDR2 FQGNSA come from the germline V gene. V shed 5 bases and J 0 bases; nucleotides not matched to a gene: 11. There are 18 residues in the CDR3. The DNA of the CDR3 is TGTGCCAGCAGCCTACCGGGACTAGCGGGCGTCTACTCCTACGAGCAGTACTTC. Protein: CASSLPGLAGVYSYEQYF.

The rearrangement joins TRBV28 to TRBJ2-3, with D perhaps TRBD2 (6 bases). This CDR3 is built from 17 residues. V was cut by 0 bases and J by 1 base, with 14 bases left in between. The germline gives CDR1 MDHEN, CDR2 SYDVKM. The CDR3 region is CASSLWAGRNGTDTQYF. As DNA, the CDR3 is TGTGCCAGCAGTTTATGGGCAGGGAGGAATGGCACAGATACGCAGTATTTT.

In its sample, this clone was seen once. V gene TRBV6-5 combines with J gene TRBJ1-5, with D unclear. This CDR3 is 13 amino acids long. V was pared by 7 bases and J by 0 bases, with 7 bases between. Germline-derived CDR1 and CDR2 are MNHEY and SVGAGI. CDR3 in amino acids: CASMAFSNQPQHF. CDR3 sequence (DNA): TGTGCCAGCATGGCTTTTAGCAATCAGCCCCAGCATTTT.

The J gene is TRBJ1-4, the V gene TRBV5-6, with 7 positions matching TRBD1. The V segment lost 1 base and the J segment 0 bases; nucleotides outside the gene matches: 3. This CDR3 contains 16 residues. CDR1 is SGHDT, CDR2 YYEEEE, per germline. The chain's CDR3 is CASSLTGVATNEKLFF. CDR3 sequence (DNA): TGTGCCAGCAGCTTGACAGGGGTTGCAACTAATGAAAAACTGTTTTTT.

The rearrangement links TRBV28 to TRBJ1-5, with D possibly matching TRBD1 (5 bases). CDR1 and CDR2 from the germline V gene are MDHEN and SYDVKM. The V end was cut by 7 bases, the J end by 6 bases, with 16 bases between. The CDR3 contains 14 residues. CDR3 sequence reads: CASTPVTGGQPQHF. Written as DNA, the CDR3 is TGTGCCAGCACCCCCGTAACAGGTGGTCAGCCCCAGCATTTT.

The chain employs TRBV2 and TRBJ1-4; D is uncertain. The CDR3 extends over 14 amino acids. In germline, CDR1 is SNHLY, CDR2 FYNNEI. V lost 6 bases and J lost 0, with 8 bases in between. CDR3 sequence: CASRETTTNEKLFF. As DNA, the CDR3 is TGTGCCAGCAGGGAAACTACAACTAATGAAAAACTGTTTTTT.

The V and J genes are TRBV30 and TRBJ1-2, with D unclear. This CDR3 has 12 residues. V lost 1 base and J lost 2, with 5 bases in between. Germline V CDR1 and CDR2: GTSNPN, SVGIG (reference sequence). The CDR3 region is CAWSAQNYGYTF. The CDR3, as DNA: TGTGCCTGGAGTGCCCAGAACTATGGCTACACCTTC.

The chain joins TRBV7-2 to TRBJ2-1, with a weak D call TRBD2 (5 bases). The germline gives CDR1 SGHTA, CDR2 FQGNSA. Between the trimmed V and J ends, which lost 4 bases and 8 bases, there was a span of 18 bases. There are 15 residues in the CDR3. CDR3 sequence: CASSSYSRRWDEQFF. Here the CDR3 DNA reads TGTGCCAGCAGCTCCTACAGCAGGAGGTGGGATGAGCAGTTCTTC. Combining the CDR3 with reference TRBV7-2 and TRBJ2-1 gives the whole variable domain GAGVSQSPSNKVTEKGKDVELRCDPISGHTALYWYRQSLGQGLEFLIYFQGNSAPDKSGLPSDRFSAERTGGSVSTLTIQRTQQEDSAVYLCASSSYSRRWDEQFFGPGTRLTVL.

The chain has TRBV6-5 and TRBJ1-1, with TRBD1 matching over 7 bases. Losses at the gene ends were 5 bases for V and 3 bases for J; bases not matched to a gene: 3. The CDR3 totals 13 residues. Looked up from germline, CDR1 is MNHEY and CDR2 is SVGAGI. This CDR3 reads CASSLGQDTEAFF. In DNA, the CDR3 is TGTGCCAGCAGTCTAGGACAGGACACTGAAGCTTTCTTT.

This sequence joins TRBV30 and TRBJ2-7, with 14 bases aligning to TRBD2. Trimming cost V 5 bases and J 4 bases; bases outside gene matches: 1. The CDR3 covers 13 residues. The V gene's germline CDR1 is GTSNPN and CDR2 SVGIG (reference sequence). DNA of the CDR3: TGTGCCTGGGGACTAGCGGGAGGATACGAGCAGTACTTC. Amino acid sequence: CAWGLAGGYEQYF.

This clone was recorded once. The CDR3 protein is CASSTSQGSGYTF. The CDR3, as DNA: TGTGCCAGCAGTACAAGCCAGGGGTCGGGCTACACCTTC. This chain links TRBV28 with TRBJ1-2; perhaps TRBD1 as D (6 bases). With 5 bases removed from V and 8 bases from J, the gap between germline ends came to 15 bases. CDR3 length equals 13 residues. Germline V gene sequence: CDR1 MDHEN, CDR2 SYDVKM.

CDR3 amino acids: CASLRDSSVGVGQFF. The CDR3 DNA sequence: TGTGCCAGTCTGAGGGACAGTTCCGTTGGTGTCGGGCAGTTCTTC. This sequence joins TRBV2 and TRBJ2-1, with 7 bases fitting TRBD1. The germline gives CDR1 SNHLY, CDR2 FYNNEI. Losses at the gene ends were 9 bases for V and 12 bases for J; bases not matched to a gene: 20. CDR3 size: 15 residues.

V and J are TRBV7-9 and TRBJ1-1; D uncertain. Between the trimmed V and J ends, which lost 1 base and 0 bases, there was a span of 9 bases. The CDR3 covers 15 residues. Germline lookup yields CDR1 SEHNR and CDR2 FQNEAQ (reference sequence). As DNA, the CDR3 is TGTGCCAGCAGCTTAGAGCGGATCTTGAACACTGAAGCTTTCTTT. It encodes CASSLERILNTEAFF.

This chain uses TRBV5-1 with TRBJ1-2; D might be TRBD1 (6 bases). The ends were cut back, 4 bases at V and 4 bases at J, with 14 bases in the middle. Germline CDR1 reads SGHRS; CDR2 reads YFSETQ. CDR3 length equals 14 residues. The CDR3 here is CASSPQRDIYGYTF. The CDR3 DNA follows: TGCGCCAGCAGCCCCCAGAGGGACATCTATGGCTACACCTTC.

This chain links TRBV30 with TRBJ1-1; perhaps TRBD1 as D (5 bases). There are 13 residues in the CDR3. Germline V gives CDR1 GTSNPN, CDR2 SVGIG (reference sequence). V lost 5 bases, J lost 4 bases, and 14 bases lay in between. CDR3 region: CAWSRAASTEAFF. CDR3 DNA: TGTGCCTGGTCCAGGGCGGCGAGCACTGAAGCTTTCTTT.

CDR3 protein: CASRNLQGLNTEAFF. The CDR3 region has the DNA TGTGCCAGCAGGAACTTACAGGGATTGAACACTGAAGCTTTCTTT. The V gene is TRBV27, the J gene TRBJ1-1; tentative D call: TRBD1 (6 bases). V lost 6 bases, J lost 0 bases, and 14 bases lay in between. Germline-derived CDR1 and CDR2 are MNHEY and SMNVEV (reference sequence). The CDR3 loop spans 15 amino acids.

The CDR3 nucleotides are TGTGCCAGCAGTTTTCGACAGGCGCTCTATAGCAATCAGCCCCAGCATTTT. Translating gives CASSFRQALYSNQPQHF. The V gene is TRBV28, the J gene TRBJ1-5, with a tentative D call TRBD1 (6 bases). The CDR3 totals 17 residues. In germline, CDR1 is MDHEN, CDR2 SYDVKM. V lost 3 bases, J lost 0 bases, and 15 bases lay in between.

CDR3 protein: CASSPPEGGYGYTF. The CDR3 DNA is TGTGCCAGCAGCCCCCCGGAGGGTGGCTATGGCTACACCTTC. The genes are TRBV5-4 and TRBJ1-2; D is unresolved. This CDR3 is 14 amino acids long. The V and J ends lost 4 bases and 4 bases respectively, with 14 bases between them. Germline values: CDR1 SGHNT, CDR2 YYREEE (reference sequence).

The chain employs TRBV5-6 and TRBJ2-2; 9 bases line up with TRBD1. CDR3 length: 15 residues. J gave up 6 bases and V 5 bases, and 8 bases lay outside the gene matches. Per germline, CDR1 SGHDT and CDR2 YYEEEE. Here the CDR3 DNA reads TGTGCCAGCAGAAGGCTACAGGGGGCACCCGGGGAGCTGTTTTTT. It translates to CASRRLQGAPGELFF.

The chain joins TRBV6-5 to TRBJ2-1; a weak D match, TRBD1 (5 bases). Trimming pared 0 bases from V and 14 bases from J, leaving 11 bases between. The CDR3 sequence is 12 residues long. Per the germline V gene, CDR1 is MNHEY and CDR2 is SVGAGI. The chain's CDR3 is CASSYSQGQEFF. The CDR3 DNA is TGTGCCAGCAGTTACTCCCAGGGCCAGGAGTTCTTC.